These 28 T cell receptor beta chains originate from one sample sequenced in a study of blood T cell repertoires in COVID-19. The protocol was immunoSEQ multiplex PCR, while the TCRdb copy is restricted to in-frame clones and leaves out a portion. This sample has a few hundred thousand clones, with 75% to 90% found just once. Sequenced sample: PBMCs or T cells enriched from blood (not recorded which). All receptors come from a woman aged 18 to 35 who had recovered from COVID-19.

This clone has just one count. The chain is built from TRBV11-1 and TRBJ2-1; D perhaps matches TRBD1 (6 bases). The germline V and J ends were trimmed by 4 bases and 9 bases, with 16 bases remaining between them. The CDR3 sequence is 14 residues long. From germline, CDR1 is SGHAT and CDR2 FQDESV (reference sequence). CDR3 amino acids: CASSYTTGLTEQFF. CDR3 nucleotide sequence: TGTGCCAGCAGCTACACAACAGGGTTGACTGAGCAGTTCTTC.

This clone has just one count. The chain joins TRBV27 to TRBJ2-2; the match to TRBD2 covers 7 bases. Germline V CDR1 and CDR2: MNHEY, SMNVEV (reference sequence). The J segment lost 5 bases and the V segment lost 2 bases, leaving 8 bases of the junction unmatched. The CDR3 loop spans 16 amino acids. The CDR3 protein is CASSLGGGVGTGELFF. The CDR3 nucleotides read TGTGCCAGCAGTTTAGGGGGAGGGGTGGGGACCGGGGAGCTGTTTTTT.

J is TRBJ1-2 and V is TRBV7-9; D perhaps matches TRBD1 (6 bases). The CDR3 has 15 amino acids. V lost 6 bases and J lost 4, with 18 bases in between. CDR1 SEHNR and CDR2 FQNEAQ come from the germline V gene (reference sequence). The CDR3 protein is CASSPRRQDFYGYTF. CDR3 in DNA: TGTGCCAGCAGTCCCCGTCGACAGGACTTCTATGGCTACACCTTC. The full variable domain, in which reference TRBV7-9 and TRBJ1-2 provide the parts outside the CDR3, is DTGVSQNPRHKITKRGQNVTFRCDPISEHNRLYWYRQTLGQGPEFLTYFQNEAQLEKSRLLSDRFSAERPKGSFSTLEIQRTEQGDSAMYLCASSPRRQDFYGYTFGSGTRLTVV.

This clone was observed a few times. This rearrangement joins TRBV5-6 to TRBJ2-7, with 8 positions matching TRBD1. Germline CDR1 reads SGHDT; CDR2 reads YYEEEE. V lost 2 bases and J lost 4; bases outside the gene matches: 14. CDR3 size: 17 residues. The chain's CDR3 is CASSLRRGQGVRYEQYF. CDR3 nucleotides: TGTGCCAGCAGCTTAAGGCGCGGACAGGGAGTTCGGTACGAGCAGTACTTC.

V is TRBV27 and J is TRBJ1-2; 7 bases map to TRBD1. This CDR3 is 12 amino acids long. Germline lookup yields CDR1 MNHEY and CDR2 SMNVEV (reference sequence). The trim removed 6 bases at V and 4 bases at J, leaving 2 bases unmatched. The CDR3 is CASSRDSYGYTF. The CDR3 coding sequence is TGTGCCAGCAGCCGGGACAGCTATGGCTACACCTTC.

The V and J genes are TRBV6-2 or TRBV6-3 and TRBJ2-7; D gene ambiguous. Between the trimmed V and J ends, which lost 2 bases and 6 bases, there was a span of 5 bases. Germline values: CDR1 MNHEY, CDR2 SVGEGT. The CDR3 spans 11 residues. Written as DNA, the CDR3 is TGTGCCAGCAGTTACCCTTCCGAGCAGTACTTC. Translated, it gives CASSYPSEQYF.

CDR3 sequence reads: CASSPGADTQYF. The CDR3 DNA reads as TGTGCCAGCAGCCCGGGGGCAGATACGCAGTATTTT. V is TRBV9 and J is TRBJ2-3, with D maybe TRBD2 (6 bases). The germline V gene has CDR1 SGDLS and CDR2 YYNGEE. There are 12 residues in the CDR3. The ends were cut back, 4 bases at V and 4 bases at J, with 7 bases in the middle.

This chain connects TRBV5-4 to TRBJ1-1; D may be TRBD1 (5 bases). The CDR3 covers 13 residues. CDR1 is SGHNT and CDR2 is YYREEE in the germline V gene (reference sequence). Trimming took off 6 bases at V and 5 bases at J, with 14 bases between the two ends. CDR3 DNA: TGTGCCAGCACGGAACAGGAAGGAACTGAAGCTTTCTTT. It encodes CASTEQEGTEAFF.

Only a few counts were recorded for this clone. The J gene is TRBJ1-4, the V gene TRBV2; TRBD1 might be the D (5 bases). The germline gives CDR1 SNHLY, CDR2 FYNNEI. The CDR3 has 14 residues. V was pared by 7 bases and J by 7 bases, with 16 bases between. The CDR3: CASNTDAGVEKLFF. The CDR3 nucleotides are TGTGCCAGCAACACCGACGCGGGGGTTGAAAAACTGTTTTTT.

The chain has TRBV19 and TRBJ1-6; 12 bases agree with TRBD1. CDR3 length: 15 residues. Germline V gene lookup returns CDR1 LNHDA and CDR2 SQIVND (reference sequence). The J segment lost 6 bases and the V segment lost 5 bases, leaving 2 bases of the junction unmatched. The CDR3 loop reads CASSGGQGANSPLHF. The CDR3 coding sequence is TGTGCCAGTAGTGGGGGACAGGGGGCTAATTCACCCCTCCACTTT.

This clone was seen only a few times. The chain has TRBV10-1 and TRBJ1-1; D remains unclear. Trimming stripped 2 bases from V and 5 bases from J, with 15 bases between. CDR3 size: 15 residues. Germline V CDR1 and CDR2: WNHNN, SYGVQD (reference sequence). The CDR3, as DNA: TGCGCCAGCAGTGAGGGGGAGCCCCCCGGGACTGAAGCTTTCTTT. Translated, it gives CASSEGEPPGTEAFF.

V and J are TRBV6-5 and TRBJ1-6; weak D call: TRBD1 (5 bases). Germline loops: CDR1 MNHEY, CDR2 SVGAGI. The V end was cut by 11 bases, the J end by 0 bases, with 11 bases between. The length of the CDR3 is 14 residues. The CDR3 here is CASQGSSYNSPLHF. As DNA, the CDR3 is TGTGCCTCCCAGGGTAGCTCCTATAATTCACCCCTCCACTTT.

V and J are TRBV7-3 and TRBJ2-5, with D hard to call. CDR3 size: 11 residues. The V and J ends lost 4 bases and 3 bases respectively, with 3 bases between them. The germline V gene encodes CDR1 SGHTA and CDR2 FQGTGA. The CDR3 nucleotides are TGTGCCAGCAGCTCCGAAGAGACCCAGTACTTC. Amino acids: CASSSEETQYF.

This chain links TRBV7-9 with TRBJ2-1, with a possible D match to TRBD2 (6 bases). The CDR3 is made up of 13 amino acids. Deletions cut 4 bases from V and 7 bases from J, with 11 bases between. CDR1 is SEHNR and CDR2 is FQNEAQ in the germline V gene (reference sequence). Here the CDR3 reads CASSSRDSNEQFF. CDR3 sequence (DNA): TGTGCCAGCAGCTCCCGGGACTCTAATGAGCAGTTCTTC.

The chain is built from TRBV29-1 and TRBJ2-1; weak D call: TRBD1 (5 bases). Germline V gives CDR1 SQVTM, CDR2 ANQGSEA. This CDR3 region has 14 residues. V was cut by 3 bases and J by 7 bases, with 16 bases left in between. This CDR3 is CSVEVPGWDNEQFF. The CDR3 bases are TGCAGCGTTGAGGTGCCAGGGTGGGATAATGAGCAGTTCTTC.

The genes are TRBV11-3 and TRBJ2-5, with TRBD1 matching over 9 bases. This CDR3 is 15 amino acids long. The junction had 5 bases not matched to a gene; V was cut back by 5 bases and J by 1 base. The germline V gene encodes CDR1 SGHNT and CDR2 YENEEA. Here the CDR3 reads CASSASGQGQETQYF. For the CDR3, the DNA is TGTGCCAGCAGCGCATCGGGACAGGGCCAAGAGACCCAGTACTTC.

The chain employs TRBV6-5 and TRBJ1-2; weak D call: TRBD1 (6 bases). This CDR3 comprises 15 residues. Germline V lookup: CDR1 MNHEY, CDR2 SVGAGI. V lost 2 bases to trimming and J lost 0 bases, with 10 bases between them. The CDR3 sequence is CASSYRGQANYGYTF. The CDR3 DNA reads TGTGCCAGCAGTTACCGGGGACAAGCTAACTATGGCTACACCTTC.

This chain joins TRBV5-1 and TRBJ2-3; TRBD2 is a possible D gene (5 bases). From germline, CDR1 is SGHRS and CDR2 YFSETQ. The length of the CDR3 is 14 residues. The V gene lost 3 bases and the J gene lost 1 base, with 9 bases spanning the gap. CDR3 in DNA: TGCGCCAGCAGCTCGACCGGGGGCACAGATACGCAGTATTTT. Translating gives CASSSTGGTDTQYF.

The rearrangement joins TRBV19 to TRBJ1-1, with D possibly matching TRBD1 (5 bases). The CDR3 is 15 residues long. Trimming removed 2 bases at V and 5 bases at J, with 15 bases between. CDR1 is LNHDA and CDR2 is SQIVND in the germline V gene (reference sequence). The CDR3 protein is CASSIFGRGVTEAFF. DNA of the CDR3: TGTGCCAGTAGTATATTTGGCCGGGGGGTAACTGAAGCTTTCTTT.

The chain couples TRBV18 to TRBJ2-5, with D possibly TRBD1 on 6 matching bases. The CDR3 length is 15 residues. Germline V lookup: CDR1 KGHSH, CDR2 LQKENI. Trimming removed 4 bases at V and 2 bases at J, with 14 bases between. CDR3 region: CASSLQQGNQETQYF. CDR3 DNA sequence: TGTGCCAGCTCACTCCAACAGGGAAATCAAGAGACCCAGTACTTC.

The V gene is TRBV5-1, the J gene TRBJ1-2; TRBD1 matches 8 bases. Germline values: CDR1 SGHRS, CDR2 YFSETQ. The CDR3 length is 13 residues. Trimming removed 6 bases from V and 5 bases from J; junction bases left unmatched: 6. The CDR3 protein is CASTPGQEYGYTF. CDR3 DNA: TGCGCCAGCACACCGGGACAGGAGTATGGCTACACCTTC.

The CDR3 DNA reads as TGTGCCAGCAGTTTGGGGACAGGGGCTGGAAACACCATATATTTT. This sequence encodes CASSLGTGAGNTIYF. The chain has TRBV27 and TRBJ1-3, with 10 bases identical to TRBD1. V dropped 3 bases and J dropped 2; count of bases not matched to a gene: 1. There are 15 residues in the CDR3. Germline V CDR1 and CDR2: MNHEY, SMNVEV (reference sequence).

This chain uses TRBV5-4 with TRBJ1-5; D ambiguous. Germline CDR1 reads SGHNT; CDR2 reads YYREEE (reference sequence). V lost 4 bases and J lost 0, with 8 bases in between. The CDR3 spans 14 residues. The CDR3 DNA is TGTGCCAGCAGCAATTCAGATAGCAATCAGCCCCAGCATTTT. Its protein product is CASSNSDSNQPQHF.

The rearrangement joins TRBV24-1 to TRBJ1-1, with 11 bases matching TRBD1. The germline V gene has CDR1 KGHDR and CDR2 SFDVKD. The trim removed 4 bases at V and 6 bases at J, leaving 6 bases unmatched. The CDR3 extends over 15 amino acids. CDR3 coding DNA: TGTGCCACCAGTGAGGCTGGACAGGGGGCCCCTGAAGCTTTCTTT. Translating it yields CATSEAGQGAPEAFF.

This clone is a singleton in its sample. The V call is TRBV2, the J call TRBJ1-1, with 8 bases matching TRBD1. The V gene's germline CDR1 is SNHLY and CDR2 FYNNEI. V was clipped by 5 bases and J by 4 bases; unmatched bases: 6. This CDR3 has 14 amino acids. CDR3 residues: CASSPTGGFTEAFF. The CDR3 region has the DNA TGTGCCAGCAGTCCCACAGGGGGATTCACTGAAGCTTTCTTT. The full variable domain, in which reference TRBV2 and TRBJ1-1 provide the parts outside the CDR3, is EPEVTQTPSHQVTQMGQEVILRCVPISNHLYFYWYRQILGQKVEFLVSFYNNEISEKSEIFDDQFSVERPDGSNFTLKIRSTKLEDSAMYFCASSPTGGFTEAFFGQGTRLTVV.

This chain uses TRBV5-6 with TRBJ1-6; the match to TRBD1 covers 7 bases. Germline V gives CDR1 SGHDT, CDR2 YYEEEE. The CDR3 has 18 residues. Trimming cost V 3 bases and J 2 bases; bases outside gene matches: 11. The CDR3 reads CASSSQTSTGTYNSPLHF. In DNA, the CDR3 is TGTGCCAGCAGCTCCCAGACGTCGACAGGGACCTATAATTCACCCCTCCACTTT. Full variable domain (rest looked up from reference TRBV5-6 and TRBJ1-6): DAGVTQSPTHLIKTRGQQVTLRCSPKSGHDTVSWYQQALGQGPQFIFQYYEEEERQRGNFPDRFSGHQFPNYSSELNVNALLLGDSALYLCASSSQTSTGTYNSPLHFGNGTRLTVT.

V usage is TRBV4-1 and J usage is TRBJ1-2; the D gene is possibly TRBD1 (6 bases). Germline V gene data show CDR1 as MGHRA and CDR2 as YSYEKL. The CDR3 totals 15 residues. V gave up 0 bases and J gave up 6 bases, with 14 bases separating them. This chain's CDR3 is CASSQDPGRGDGYTF. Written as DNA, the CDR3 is TGCGCCAGCAGCCAAGATCCGGGCAGGGGAGATGGCTACACCTTC.

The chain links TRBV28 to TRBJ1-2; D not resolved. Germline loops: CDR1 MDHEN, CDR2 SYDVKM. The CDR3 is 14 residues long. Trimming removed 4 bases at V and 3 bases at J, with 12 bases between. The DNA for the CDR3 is TGTGCCAGCAGTTCGTATCAGGCTTACTATGGCTACACCTTC. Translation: CASSSYQAYYGYTF.